Included here is one T cell receptor (beta chain) sequence, with context. Antigen unknown. At the Johns Hopkins FTIC core, DNA taken from cultured CD4+ T cells was sequenced by way of the Oncomine TCR Beta short-read assay. A single record per CDR3 protein comes from TCRdb applying MiXCR to the PCR reads. Of some 20,000 distinct CDR3 sequences in the sample, 30% to 40% are singletons; the top ten hold 15%. Treatment specified: approximately nine-day PBMC culture with coronavirus spike peptide pools or control peptides (ViraFEST assay). ViraFEST enlarged antigen-specific T cell populations with peptide pools and afterwards sequenced TCRs. March to December 2020 was the span of positive PCR dates, which predated US Alpha, Beta and Delta variants. Trimming pared 0 bases from V and 7 bases from J, leaving 12 bases between. Germline V gene data show CDR1 as LNHNV and CDR2 as YYDKDF (reference sequence). The CDR3 totals 14 residues.

These data are taken from a study of vaccination and CD4 T cells after COVID-19. Turning to the study itself: As their vaccination, participants received two doses of either BNT162b2 or mRNA-1273 vaccine. The interval from dose two to post-vaccine sampling had a median of approximately 73 days, and it ranged from 14 to 241.

The rearrangement uses TRBV15 and TRBJ1-2; TRBD1 is a possible D gene (5 bases). Input material: cultured CD4+ T cells from blood. The sequence came from a human donor with COVID-19. Here the CDR3 DNA reads TGTGCCACCAGCAGAGATCAGGGTGGGTTTGGCTACACCTTC. It encodes CATSRDQGGFGYTF.